One and the same sample provided the 23 T cell receptor beta chains below, sequenced in a study of T cell responses to AZD1222 COVID-19 vaccine. The method was immunoSEQ multiplex PCR; TCRdb's version includes in-frame clones alone and lacks a portion of them. The table has 100,000 to 150,000 clones, approximately 80% seen once. The material sequenced was peripheral blood, taken 28 days after the second AZD1222 dose. The receptor source for this set is an adult who received the AZD1222 COVID-19 vaccine.

The rearrangement uses TRBV25-1 and TRBJ1-3, with D maybe TRBD1 (6 bases). The germline V gene has CDR1 MGHDK and CDR2 SYGVNS. The CDR3 contains 13 residues. V lost 4 bases and J 4 bases, leaving 8 bases between the germline ends. The CDR3 region is CASSVTGGNTIYF. The CDR3 nucleotides are TGTGCCAGCAGTGTAACAGGGGGAAACACCATATATTTT.

The chain uses TRBV6-6 and TRBJ2-7; 8 bases are a match to TRBD1. This CDR3 contains 19 residues. V dropped 5 bases and J dropped 4; count of bases not matched to a gene: 22. Per germline, CDR1 MNHNY and CDR2 SVGAGI (reference sequence). The CDR3 DNA reads TGTGCCAGCAGTCCCCGAGGACAGGGTTTGGTCCTTTCCAATTACGAGCAGTACTTC. Translating gives CASSPRGQGLVLSNYEQYF.

This clone was seen once. The V gene is TRBV6-5, the J gene TRBJ2-2, with D possibly TRBD1 on 6 matching bases. Trimming removed 6 bases at V and 7 bases at J, with 9 bases between. The germline V gene has CDR1 MNHEY and CDR2 SVGAGI. The CDR3 is 12 amino acids. The CDR3 DNA reads TGTGCCAGCAGGGACAGCTACGGGGAGCTGTTTTTT. Translation: CASRDSYGELFF.

This clone was detected once. The chain recombines TRBV14 with TRBJ2-5; 8 bases are a match to TRBD1. Unmatched junction bases numbered 9, after V lost 4 bases and J lost 2 bases. Germline V gene data show CDR1 as SGHDN and CDR2 as FVKESK. The CDR3 has 16 residues. In nucleotides, the CDR3 is TGTGCCAGCAGCCGAAGGCCCAGGGGGCGGCAAGAGACCCAGTACTTC. Its translation: CASSRRPRGRQETQYF.

The chain couples TRBV28 to TRBJ2-1; D could derive from TRBD1 or TRBD2 (5 bases each). Germline CDR1 is MDHEN and CDR2 is SYDVKM. V lost 5 bases and J lost 8, with 19 bases in between. The CDR3 length is 15 residues. This CDR3 is CASSLGDSGQDEQFF. The DNA for the CDR3 is TGTGCCAGCAGTCTGGGAGACAGTGGCCAGGATGAGCAGTTCTTC.

V and J are TRBV5-1 and TRBJ1-1; D gene unclear. V was pared by 4 bases and J by 4 bases, with 17 bases between. CDR1 is SGHRS and CDR2 is YFSETQ in the germline V gene. The CDR3 sequence is 15 residues long. The CDR3 reads CASSPRTPEGTEAFF. In DNA, the CDR3 is TGCGCCAGCAGCCCTCGGACCCCAGAGGGCACTGAAGCTTTCTTT.

The chain has TRBV27 and TRBJ1-1; D is perhaps TRBD1 (6 bases). The CDR3 runs to 13 residues. Trimming took off 5 bases at V and 5 bases at J, with 12 bases between the two ends. The germline gives CDR1 MNHEY, CDR2 SMNVEV (reference sequence). CDR3 coding DNA: TGTGCCAGCAGTGTCAAAGGGGGTACTGAAGCTTTCTTT. Encoded protein: CASSVKGGTEAFF.

This chain joins TRBV30 and TRBJ2-5; 13 nucleotides match TRBD2. Per germline, CDR1 GTSNPN and CDR2 SVGIG (reference sequence). After removal of 0 bases from V and 6 bases from J, the junction contained 7 bases not matched to a gene. The CDR3 runs 16 residues. The CDR3 spells CAWSVLRTSGGKTQYF. DNA of the CDR3: TGTGCCTGGAGTGTATTAAGGACTAGCGGGGGAAAGACCCAGTACTTC.

DNA of the CDR3: TGTGCCAGTAGTATTTCCCACAGGGTGCTCTCTGGAAACACCATATATTTT. Protein: CASSISHRVLSGNTIYF. The genes are TRBV19 and TRBJ1-3; D may be TRBD1 (6 bases). V shed 3 bases and J shed 0 bases, with 15 bases lying between them. In germline, CDR1 is LNHDA, CDR2 SQIVND (reference sequence). There are 17 residues in the CDR3.

V gene TRBV7-9 combines with J gene TRBJ1-2; D call uncertain. CDR1 is SEHNR and CDR2 is FQNEAQ in the germline V gene (reference sequence). The germline V and J ends were trimmed by 5 bases and 5 bases, with 12 bases remaining between them. This CDR3 comprises 13 residues. The CDR3 nucleotides read TGTGCCAGCAGCCAAACGGACTTGTATGGCTACACCTTC. This encodes CASSQTDLYGYTF.

This clone was recorded a few times. The chain combines TRBV28 with TRBJ1-2, with 7 bases aligning to TRBD1. The junction had 15 bases not matched to a gene; V was cut back by 10 bases and J by 7 bases. This CDR3 is 14 amino acids long. The germline gives CDR1 MDHEN, CDR2 SYDVKM. The CDR3 DNA follows: TGTGCCACCCTCCCGTCAGGGGGTTATAGTGGCTACACCTTC. Translation gives CATLPSGGYSGYTF.

This clone was seen a single time. The chain joins TRBV11-2 to TRBJ2-2; TRBD1 agrees at 7 bases. The CDR3 spans 14 residues. Unmatched junction bases numbered 5, after V lost 5 bases and J lost 5 bases. Per the germline V gene, CDR1 is SGHAT and CDR2 is FQNNGV. CDR3 in DNA: TGTGCCAGCAGCAAAGGGACAGTTACCGGGGAGCTGTTTTTT. It encodes CASSKGTVTGELFF.

V is TRBV19 and J is TRBJ1-6; D is perhaps TRBD1 (5 bases). Trimming pared 6 bases from V and 7 bases from J, leaving 13 bases between. The CDR3 sequence is 14 residues long. Germline CDR1 and CDR2: LNHDA and SQIVND (reference sequence). In DNA form, the CDR3 reads TGTGCCAGTAGCGAGCGGGGGGGGAATTCACCCCTCCACTTT. Protein sequence: CASSERGGNSPLHF. Full variable domain (missing parts from reference TRBV19 and TRBJ1-6): DGGITQSPKYLFRKEGQNVTLSCEQNLNHDAMYWYRQDPGQGLRLIYYSQIVNDFQKGDIAEGYSVSREKKESFPLTVTSAQKNPTAFYLCASSERGGNSPLHFGNGTRLTVT.

The genes are TRBV7-6 and TRBJ2-7, with TRBD1 matching 9 bases. The CDR3 has 16 amino acids. V shed 5 bases, J shed 4 bases, and the junction held 12 bases outside the gene matches. Germline CDR1 SGHVS, CDR2 FNYEAQ. The CDR3 DNA is TGTGCCAGCAGCCAGTACACTGACAGGGGGATTTACGAGCAGTACTTC. It codes for CASSQYTDRGIYEQYF.

The chain combines TRBV6-2 or TRBV6-3 with TRBJ2-7, with D maybe TRBD1 (6 bases). The CDR3 sequence is 16 residues long. Trimming shortened V by 5 bases and J by 0 bases, and 17 bases separated the two germline ends. Germline V lookup: CDR1 MNHEY, CDR2 SVGEGT. The CDR3 region is CASSGRQALSSYEQYF. The CDR3 DNA follows: TGTGCCAGCAGTGGCCGACAGGCCCTGAGCTCCTACGAGCAGTACTTC.

This chain joins TRBV2 and TRBJ2-5, with 12 bases aligning to TRBD1. V dropped 8 bases and J dropped 5; count of bases not matched to a gene: 9. Germline V gives CDR1 SNHLY, CDR2 FYNNEI. CDR3 length: 15 residues. The CDR3: CASGTGTGGAETQYF. CDR3 bases: TGTGCCAGCGGAACCGGGACAGGGGGCGCGGAGACCCAGTACTTC.

The chain combines TRBV19 with TRBJ1-2, with D possibly matching TRBD1 (5 bases). Deletions cut 11 bases from V and 7 bases from J, with 14 bases between. From germline, CDR1 is LNHDA and CDR2 SQIVND (reference sequence). This CDR3 contains 11 residues. The CDR3 DNA sequence: TGTGCCTCCCGACAGAATCGTGGCTACACCTTC. This codes for CASRQNRGYTF.

This clone was seen more than once but under ten times. Written as DNA, the CDR3 is TGTGCCAGCAGCTTTATAAAATCCTATGGCTACACCTTC. Translated: CASSFIKSYGYTF. V gene TRBV7-2 combines with J gene TRBJ1-2; D is ambiguous. CDR1 is SGHTA, CDR2 FQGNSA, per germline. The CDR3 loop spans 13 amino acids. V was trimmed by 3 bases and J by 4 bases, leaving 9 bases between them. The variable domain in full, completed from reference TRBV7-2 and TRBJ1-2, reads GAGVSQSPSNKVTEKGKDVELRCDPISGHTALYWYRQSLGQGLEFLIYFQGNSAPDKSGLPSDRFSAERTGGSVSTLTIQRTQQEDSAVYLCASSFIKSYGYTFGSGTRLTVV.

There are a few counts of this clone. The genes are TRBV2 and TRBJ2-1; TRBD2 matches at 9 bases. The J segment lost 4 bases and the V segment lost 6 bases, leaving 7 bases of the junction unmatched. Germline V gene lookup returns CDR1 SNHLY and CDR2 FYNNEI. The CDR3 consists of 15 residues. The CDR3 region is CASRRAGGPYNEQFF. The CDR3 region has the DNA TGTGCCAGCAGGAGAGCGGGGGGACCTTACAATGAGCAGTTCTTC.

The J gene is TRBJ2-5, the V gene TRBV6-5; D is undetermined. Germline-derived CDR1 and CDR2 are MNHEY and SVGAGI. The germline V and J ends were trimmed by 6 bases and 7 bases, with 9 bases remaining between them. CDR3 size: 11 residues. The CDR3 nucleotides read TGTGCCAGCAGGGACCTGGGGACCCAGTACTTC. Translation: CASRDLGTQYF.

The genes are TRBV4-2 and TRBJ2-3; D possibly corresponds to TRBD2 (5 bases). This CDR3 comprises 16 residues. The germline V and J ends were trimmed by 6 bases and 2 bases, with 18 bases remaining between them. CDR1 and CDR2 (germline): LGHNA, YNFKEQ. CDR3 in amino acids: CASRVEVSGNTDTQYF. CDR3 DNA sequence: TGTGCCAGCAGAGTGGAGGTCTCGGGGAACACAGATACGCAGTATTTT.

The chain couples TRBV5-1 to TRBJ1-4, with unresolved D. There are 15 residues in the CDR3. Germline assignment: CDR1 SGHRS and CDR2 YFSETQ. Trimming took off 4 bases at V and 0 bases at J, with 10 bases between the two ends. In DNA, the CDR3 is TGCGCCAGCAGCGAAAGAGGTGCAACTAATGAAAAACTGTTTTTT. Amino acid sequence: CASSERGATNEKLFF.

The chain recombines TRBV20-1 with TRBJ1-6, with D perhaps matching TRBD1 (5 bases). Trimming took off 3 bases at V and 7 bases at J, with 10 bases between the two ends. The CDR3 totals 13 residues. Germline CDR1 reads DFQATT; CDR2 reads SNEGSKA (reference sequence). This CDR3 is CSASWGLNSPLHF. The CDR3 DNA reads TGCAGTGCTAGTTGGGGGTTGAATTCACCCCTCCACTTT.